This TCR beta chain was recovered during a study of T cell repertoires in cytomegalovirus infection. Study details: CMV epitopes used comprised recently identified HLA-C-restricted ones and well-studied HLA-B-restricted ones.

This clonotype was detected only a few times. Its antigen is unidentified. In germline, CDR1 is SQVTM, CDR2 ANQGSEA. The V end lost 6 bases, the J end lost 7 bases, and 16 bases lay between the germline ends. The CDR3 is made up of 13 amino acids. TCRdb fed the reads into MiXCR, producing one record per CDR3 protein. Of about 920,000 distinct CDR3 sequences listed, 31% were seen once; the top ten hold 13%. The sequencing used cultured CD8+ T cells from PBMCs, collected from culture after CMV antigen stimulation. This receptor was identified in a human donor in good health (CMV status not recorded). Some clones in this sample may be carry-over from other donors' samples. The chain uses TRBV29-1 and TRBJ1-5, with TRBD1 as a possible D gene (5 bases). CDR3 sequence: CSVGKGRGQPQHF. In DNA form, the CDR3 reads TGCAGCGTCGGTAAGGGTAGGGGACAGCCCCAGCATTTT.